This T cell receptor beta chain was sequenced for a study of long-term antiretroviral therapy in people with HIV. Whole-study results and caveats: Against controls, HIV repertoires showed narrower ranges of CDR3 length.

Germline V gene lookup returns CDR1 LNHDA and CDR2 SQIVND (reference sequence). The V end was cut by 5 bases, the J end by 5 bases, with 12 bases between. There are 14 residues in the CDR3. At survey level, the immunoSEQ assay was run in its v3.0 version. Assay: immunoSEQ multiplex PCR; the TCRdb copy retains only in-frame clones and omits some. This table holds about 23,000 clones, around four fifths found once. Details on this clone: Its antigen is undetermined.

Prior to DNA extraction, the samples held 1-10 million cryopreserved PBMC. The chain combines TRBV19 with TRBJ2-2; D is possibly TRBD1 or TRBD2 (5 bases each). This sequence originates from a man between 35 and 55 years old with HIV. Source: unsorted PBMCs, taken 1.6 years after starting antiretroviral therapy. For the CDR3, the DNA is TGTGCCAGTAGTCCACACAGGAGGACCGGGGAGCTGTTTTTT. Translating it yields CASSPHRRTGELFF.